These 9 T cell receptor beta chains originate from one sample sequenced in a study of yellow fever vaccine responses in identical twins. TCRdb re-derived calls from the RT-PCR reads in MiXCR, one entry per CDR3 protein. The sample consists of about 3,900 distinct CDR3 sequences, under 85% of them appearing once. The sequenced sample was T cells from blood (PBMCs), unsorted or a sorted subset (not recorded which), obtained before or after yellow fever vaccination (not recorded which). These receptors were collected from a woman in her late teens or twenties who received the yellow fever vaccine.

This chain joins TRBV4-3 and TRBJ2-7, with D possibly TRBD2 on 7 matching bases. Per germline, CDR1 LGHNA and CDR2 YSLEER. CDR3 size: 15 residues. V lost 5 bases and J lost 2, with 16 bases in between. CDR3 loop: CASSIRGGIAYEQYF. The DNA for the CDR3 is TGCGCCAGCAGCATTAGGGGGGGGATAGCCTACGAGCAGTACTTC.

The V and J genes are TRBV4-1 and TRBJ2-7; 7 bases line up with TRBD1. CDR1 MGHRA and CDR2 YSYEKL come from the germline V gene. CDR3 length: 17 residues. Germline trimming cut 2 bases from V and 0 bases from J; bases unmatched to any gene: 10. CDR3 bases: TGCGCCAGCAGCCAACCAACAGGGGACACTCTCTCCTACGAGCAGTACTTC. Amino acids: CASSQPTGDTLSYEQYF.

This clonotype appeared a few times. This sequence joins TRBV6-2 or TRBV6-3 and TRBJ1-5; a weak D match, TRBD1 (6 bases). The V end lost 4 bases, the J end lost 0 bases, and 10 bases lay between the germline ends. Germline CDR1 and CDR2: MNHEY and SVGEGT. CDR3 size: 15 residues. The CDR3 region has the DNA TGTGCCAGCAGTTGGACAGCCTATAGCAATCAGCCCCAGCATTTT. Translated: CASSWTAYSNQPQHF.

The rearrangement links TRBV4-3 to TRBJ2-3; D is ambiguous. This CDR3 comprises 12 residues. Germline values: CDR1 LGHNA, CDR2 YSLEER. The V end lost 4 bases, the J end lost 0 bases, and 2 bases lay between the germline ends. The DNA for the CDR3 is TGCGCCAGCAGCCTGAGCACAGATACGCAGTATTTT. Translated, it gives CASSLSTDTQYF.

In its sample, this clonotype was seen a few times. The chain links TRBV6-1 to TRBJ2-3, with 13 positions matching TRBD2. The CDR3 totals 17 residues. Per germline, CDR1 MNHNS and CDR2 SASEGT. Germline trimming cut 1 base from V and 6 bases from J; bases unmatched to any gene: 7. The CDR3 coding sequence is TGTGCCAGCAGTGAAGAATCCGGGACTAGCGGGGCGGATACGCAGTATTTT. Amino acids: CASSEESGTSGADTQYF.

The CDR3 is CASSLGGTSYEQYF. DNA for the CDR3: TGTGCCAGTAGTCTCGGCGGGACATCCTACGAGCAGTACTTC. This chain links TRBV19 with TRBJ2-7; D is possibly TRBD1 or TRBD2 (6 bases each). The germline V gene encodes CDR1 LNHDA and CDR2 SQIVND (reference sequence). Trimming removed 5 bases at V and 1 base at J, with 12 bases between. This CDR3 contains 14 residues. Filled out from reference TRBV19 and TRBJ2-7, the complete variable domain reads DGGITQSPKYLFRKEGQNVTLSCEQNLNHDAMYWYRQDPGQGLRLIYYSQIVNDFQKGDIAEGYSVSREKKESFPLTVTSAQKNPTAFYLCASSLGGTSYEQYFGPGTRLTVT.

The chain couples TRBV6-2 or TRBV6-3 to TRBJ2-1; 8 bases align to TRBD2. Germline CDR1 is MNHEY and CDR2 is SVGEGT. This CDR3 has 15 residues. Trimming at V came to 6 bases and at J to 0 bases, leaving 4 bases not matched to a gene. The CDR3, as DNA: TGTGCCAGCAGCTACGGGAGGGGCTCCTACAATGAGCAGTTCTTC. Protein sequence: CASSYGRGSYNEQFF.

On this clonotype: At one end the junction does not follow the germline gene, possibly because of a read error. The J gene is TRBJ2-3, the V gene TRBV11-1; D unclear. The germline V gene has CDR1 SGHAT and CDR2 FQDESV (reference sequence). This CDR3 region has 12 residues. The CDR3: CASSLGTDGEDF. DNA of the CDR3: TGTGCCAGCAGCTTAGGAACCGACGGTGAGGATTTT. The full variable domain, with the rest looked up from reference TRBV11-1 and TRBJ2-3, is EAEVAQSPRYKITEKSQAVAFWCDPISGHATLYWYRQILGQGPELLVQFQDESVVDDSQLPKDRFSAERLKGVDSTLKIQPAELGDSAMYLCASSLGTDGEDFGPGTRLTVL.

The rearrangement joins TRBV24-1 to TRBJ2-2; 10 bases are a match to TRBD1. The germline V gene has CDR1 KGHDR and CDR2 SFDVKD. The CDR3 totals 14 residues. The ends lost 9 bases at V and 6 bases at J; junction bases unmatched: 6. CDR3 sequence reads: CATGGTGESGELFF. For the CDR3, the DNA is TGTGCCACCGGCGGGACAGGGGAGTCCGGGGAGCTGTTTTTT.